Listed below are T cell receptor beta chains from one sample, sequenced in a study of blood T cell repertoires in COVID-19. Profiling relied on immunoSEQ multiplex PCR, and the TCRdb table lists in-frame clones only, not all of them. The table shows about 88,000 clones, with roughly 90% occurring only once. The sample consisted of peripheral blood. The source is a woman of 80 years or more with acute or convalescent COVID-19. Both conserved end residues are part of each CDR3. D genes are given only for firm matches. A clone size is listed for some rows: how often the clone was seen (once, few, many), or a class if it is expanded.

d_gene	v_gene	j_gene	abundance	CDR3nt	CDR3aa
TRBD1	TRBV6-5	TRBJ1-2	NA	TGTGCCAGCAGGAATACAGGGGGCTACTATGGCTACACCTTC	CASRNTGGYYGYTF
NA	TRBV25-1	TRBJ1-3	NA	TGTGCCAGCAGTGAATATGGGGCTGGGTCTGGAAACACCATATATTTT	CASSEYGAGSGNTIYF
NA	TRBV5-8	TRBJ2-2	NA	TGTGCCAGCAGCTTGGCGGTCGGGAAGAACACCGGGGAGCTGTTTTTT	CASSLAVGKNTGELFF
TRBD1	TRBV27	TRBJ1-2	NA	TGTGCCAGCAGTTTATCGCGAGGGGGCGGGTATGGCTACACCTTC	CASSLSRGGGYGYTF
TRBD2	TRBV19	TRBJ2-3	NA	TGTGCCAGTAGTTGGGGTAGCGGGGAAGATACGCAGTATTTT	CASSWGSGEDTQYF
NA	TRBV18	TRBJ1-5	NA	TGTGCCAGCTCAACGGGGGGAGGCAATCAGCCCCAGCATTTT	CASSTGGGNQPQHF
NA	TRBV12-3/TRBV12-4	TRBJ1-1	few	TGTGCCAGCAGTGGCCCCTTTTTAGCTTTCTTT	CASSGPFLAFF
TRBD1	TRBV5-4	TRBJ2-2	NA	TGTGCCAGCAGCTCGGGACAGGGCCCAATGGCCGGGGAGCTGTTTTTT	CASSSGQGPMAGELFF
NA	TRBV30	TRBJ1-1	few	TGTGCCTGGGGTCCCCACAGGGCCGAAGCTTTCTTT	CAWGPHRAEAFF
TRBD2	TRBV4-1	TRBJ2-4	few	TGCGCCAGCAGCCAAGATTCAGCGGGAGGGCTCAAAAACATTCAGTACTTC	CASSQDSAGGLKNIQYF